A selection of T cell receptor beta chains follows, all from one sample in a study of T cell changes during pregnancy in multiple sclerosis. Produced via immunoSEQ multiplex PCR; TCRdb's table is partial and in-frame only. This sample has about 47,000 clones, with 80% to 95% found just once. The specimen was peripheral blood, collected in the third trimester of pregnancy. These TCRs come from a female donor with multiple sclerosis, enrolled in a pregnancy study. CDR3s include the opening cysteine and the closing phenylalanine or tryptophan. D genes are given only for firm matches.

d_gene: -; j_gene: TRBJ2-3; v_gene: TRBV9; CDR3aa: CASSVGGSKSDTQYF
d_gene: TRBD1; j_gene: TRBJ1-4; v_gene: TRBV5-1; CDR3aa: CASSTGTGGEYEKLFF
d_gene: -; j_gene: TRBJ2-5; v_gene: TRBV18; CDR3aa: CASSPRPGGETQYF
d_gene: -; j_gene: TRBJ2-7; v_gene: TRBV15; CDR3aa: CATSREQLFGEQYF
d_gene: TRBD1; j_gene: TRBJ1-1; v_gene: TRBV5-4; CDR3aa: CASSSPGQGYTEAFF
d_gene: TRBD1; j_gene: TRBJ1-5; v_gene: TRBV19; CDR3aa: CASRRQGLSNQPQHF
d_gene: -; j_gene: TRBJ2-3; v_gene: TRBV9; CDR3aa: CASSVGIQRSSTDTQYF
d_gene: -; j_gene: TRBJ2-7; v_gene: TRBV4-2; CDR3aa: CASSQERWSSPNEQYF
d_gene: TRBD1; j_gene: TRBJ2-7; v_gene: TRBV23-1; CDR3aa: CASSQCHRGNEQYF
d_gene: TRBD2; j_gene: TRBJ2-5; v_gene: TRBV5-1; CDR3aa: CASISLTSGAQYF
d_gene: TRBD1; j_gene: TRBJ1-5; v_gene: TRBV18; CDR3aa: CASSPTGGNQPQHF
d_gene: -; j_gene: TRBJ1-1; v_gene: TRBV9; CDR3aa: CASSVSGQMNTEAFF
d_gene: -; j_gene: TRBJ1-2; v_gene: TRBV19; CDR3aa: CASTMWTSRNYGYTF
d_gene: TRBD2; j_gene: TRBJ2-1; v_gene: TRBV18; CDR3aa: CASSRLTSGGYNEQFF
d_gene: -; j_gene: TRBJ2-5; v_gene: TRBV28; CDR3aa: CASSPSGRGQETQYF
d_gene: -; j_gene: TRBJ2-5; v_gene: TRBV19; CDR3aa: CASSILGAGETQYF
d_gene: -; j_gene: TRBJ1-2; v_gene: TRBV5-8; CDR3aa: CASGEIYGYTF
d_gene: -; j_gene: TRBJ1-2; v_gene: TRBV30; CDR3aa: CAWSNGRVGYTF
d_gene: -; j_gene: TRBJ1-2; v_gene: TRBV6-5; CDR3aa: CASSSTRRGQGYTF
d_gene: TRBD1; j_gene: TRBJ1-2; v_gene: TRBV10-3; CDR3aa: CAISAGQGGVRGYTF
d_gene: TRBD1; j_gene: TRBJ1-2; v_gene: TRBV19; CDR3aa: CASRTRTGIYGYTF
d_gene: TRBD2; j_gene: TRBJ2-1; v_gene: TRBV5-1; CDR3aa: CASSLAEVQYNEQFF
d_gene: -; j_gene: TRBJ2-1; v_gene: TRBV18; CDR3aa: CASSPSGNNEQFF
d_gene: -; j_gene: TRBJ2-3; v_gene: TRBV21-1; CDR3aa: CASSKGEAKTDTQYF
d_gene: TRBD2; j_gene: TRBJ2-5; v_gene: TRBV13; CDR3aa: CASSQQREVKETQYF
d_gene: -; j_gene: TRBJ1-5; v_gene: TRBV4-1; CDR3aa: CASSHGGNQPQHF
d_gene: -; j_gene: TRBJ2-2; v_gene: TRBV29-1; CDR3aa: CSAGGSAGELFF
d_gene: -; j_gene: TRBJ1-2; v_gene: TRBV19; CDR3aa: CASSLTEARGYTF
d_gene: TRBD2; j_gene: TRBJ2-5; v_gene: TRBV6-5; CDR3aa: CASSPLAGETQYF
d_gene: -; j_gene: TRBJ2-7; v_gene: TRBV7-8; CDR3aa: CASSLAGVGYEQYF
d_gene: TRBD1; j_gene: TRBJ2-7; v_gene: TRBV27; CDR3aa: CASSLSDRVEQYF
d_gene: TRBD1; j_gene: TRBJ2-7; v_gene: TRBV15; CDR3aa: CATSRPGTGAYEQYF
d_gene: -; j_gene: TRBJ1-6; v_gene: TRBV19; CDR3aa: CASSPRNVEDVNSPLHF
d_gene: TRBD1; j_gene: TRBJ1-1; v_gene: TRBV5-4; CDR3aa: CASSGGTGAVMNTEAFF
d_gene: -; j_gene: TRBJ2-5; v_gene: TRBV29-1; CDR3aa: CSVEDTTGEEETQYF